This T cell receptor beta chain was recorded in a study of T cell changes during pregnancy in multiple sclerosis (dated by TCRdb to between 2018 and 2021). With regard to the full study: Changes in the T cell repertoire over the course of pregnancy were examined in this study in women with multiple sclerosis.

The library came from the immunoSEQ multiplex PCR assay. What TCRdb holds here is the immuneACCESS table cut down to in-frame rearrangements. Part of the clones is not present; checked against another copy, under half of the missing clones reflect an unresolved V gene, and the others are unexplained. This sample gives 58,000 or so clones in total; over 75% of them show up just once. The ten largest clones represent around 2% of the sample. Note on this clone: Its antigen specificity is not known. Base-call qualities are not available, and no considerably larger clone is one nucleotide away.

CDR1 and CDR2 are read off the germline V gene as SQVTM and ANQGSEA. A distance of 18 bases separates the germline ends of V and J, which lose 1 base and 5 bases respectively. From the cysteine through the phenylalanine, the CDR3 covers 15 amino acids. Kept here is only the CDR3 DNA, which spans 45 bases and is read in frame from base 1. Material: peripheral blood, obtained in the first trimester of pregnancy. The sequence is built from TRBV29-1 and TRBJ2-7; no D segment can be confidently identified. This TCR derives from a female donor in good health, enrolled as a control in a pregnancy study. The sequence in DNA is TGCAGCGTTGAAGTATCGAGACTTCCCAGAGACGAGCAGTACTTC. Translated, it gives CSVEVSRLPRDEQYF.